This T cell receptor beta chain was sequenced for a study of blood T cell repertoires in COVID-19. Turning to the study itself: COVID-19 samples, acute and convalescent, were from the United States, Italy and Spain.

Clones were read by immunoSEQ multiplex PCR, and TCRdb kept only the in-frame ones, dropping some. The sample holds about 400,000 clones, 75% to 90% seen once. Seattle participants joined during active infection and were tracked over time. This clonotype was obtained from a woman aged 60 to 75 with COVID-19, enrolled during active disease. Material for sequencing was peripheral blood.

The CDR3 DNA sequence: TGCAGCGTTGGGGGACAGGGGGCTCCCCCTCGTGAAAAACTGTTTTTT. Protein: CSVGGQGAPPREKLFF. The genes are TRBV29-1 and TRBJ1-4, with TRBD1 identical over 12 bases. This CDR3 comprises 16 residues. Germline-derived CDR1 and CDR2 are SQVTM and ANQGSEA. Unmatched junction bases numbered 10, after V lost 4 bases and J lost 7 bases.